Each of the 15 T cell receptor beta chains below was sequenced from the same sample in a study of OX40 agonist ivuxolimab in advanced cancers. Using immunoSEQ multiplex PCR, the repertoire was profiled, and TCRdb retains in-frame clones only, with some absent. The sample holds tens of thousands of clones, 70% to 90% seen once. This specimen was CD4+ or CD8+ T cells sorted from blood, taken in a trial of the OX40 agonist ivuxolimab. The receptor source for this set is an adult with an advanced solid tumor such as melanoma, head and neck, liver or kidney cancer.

DNA of the CDR3: TGCGCCAGCAGCTTGGGAGGGGTAAAGACCCAGTACTTC. Protein: CASSLGGVKTQYF. J is TRBJ2-5 and V is TRBV5-1; the D gene could be TRBD1 or TRBD2 (5 bases each). The CDR3 has 13 amino acids. V lost 0 bases to trimming and J lost 6 bases, with 9 bases between them. Germline V CDR1 and CDR2: SGHRS, YFSETQ. Using reference TRBV5-1 and TRBJ2-5 for the parts outside the CDR3, the full variable domain is KAGVTQTPRYLIKTRGQQVTLSCSPISGHRSVSWYQQTPGQGLQFLFEYFSETQRNKGNFPGRFSGRQFSNSRSEMNVSTLELGDSALYLCASSLGGVKTQYFGPGTRLLVL.

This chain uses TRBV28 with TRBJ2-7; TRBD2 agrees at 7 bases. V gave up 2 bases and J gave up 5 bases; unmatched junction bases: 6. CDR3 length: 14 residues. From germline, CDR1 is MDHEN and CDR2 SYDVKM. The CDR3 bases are TGTGCCAGCAGTTTAGTAGGACTAGTCCACGAGCAGTACTTC. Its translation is CASSLVGLVHEQYF.

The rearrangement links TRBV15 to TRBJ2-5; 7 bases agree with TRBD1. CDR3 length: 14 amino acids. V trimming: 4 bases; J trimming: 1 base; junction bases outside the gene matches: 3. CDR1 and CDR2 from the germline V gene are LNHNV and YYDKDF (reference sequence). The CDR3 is CATSTRQGQETQYF. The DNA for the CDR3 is TGTGCCACCAGCACTCGACAGGGCCAAGAGACCCAGTACTTC.

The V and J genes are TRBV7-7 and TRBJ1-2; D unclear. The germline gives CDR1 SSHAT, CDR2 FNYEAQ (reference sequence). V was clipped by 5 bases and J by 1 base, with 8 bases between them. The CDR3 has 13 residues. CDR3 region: CASSLGLNYGYTF. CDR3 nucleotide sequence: TGTGCCAGCAGCCTCGGCCTTAACTATGGCTACACCTTC.

CDR3 bases: TGCGCCAGCAGCTTGGCACAGATGAACACTGAAGCTTTCTTT. This gives the protein CASSLAQMNTEAFF. This sequence joins TRBV5-1 and TRBJ1-1; no reliable D call. The CDR3 spans 14 residues. Trimming stripped 0 bases from V and 0 bases from J, with 6 bases between. The germline CDR1 and CDR2 sequences are SGHRS and YFSETQ.

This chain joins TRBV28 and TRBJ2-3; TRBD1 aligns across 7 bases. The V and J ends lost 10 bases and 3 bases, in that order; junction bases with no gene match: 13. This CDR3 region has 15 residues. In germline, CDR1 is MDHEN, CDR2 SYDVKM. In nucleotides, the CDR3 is TGTGCCACCAGCAATAGGGGGCGTAGGACAGATACGCAGTATTTT. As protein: CATSNRGRRTDTQYF.

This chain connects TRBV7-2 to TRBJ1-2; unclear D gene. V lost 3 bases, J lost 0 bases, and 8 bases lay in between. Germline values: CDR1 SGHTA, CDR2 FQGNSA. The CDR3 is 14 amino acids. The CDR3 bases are TGTGCCAGCAGCTTGGCCGCTTCTAACTATGGCTACACCTTC. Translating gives CASSLAASNYGYTF.

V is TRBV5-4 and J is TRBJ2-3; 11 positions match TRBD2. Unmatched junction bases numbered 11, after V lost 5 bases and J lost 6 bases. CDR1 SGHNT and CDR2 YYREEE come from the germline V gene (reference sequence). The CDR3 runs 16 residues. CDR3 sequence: CASSPGRASGRDTQYF. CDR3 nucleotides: TGTGCCAGCAGTCCTGGGAGGGCTAGCGGGAGGGATACGCAGTATTTT.

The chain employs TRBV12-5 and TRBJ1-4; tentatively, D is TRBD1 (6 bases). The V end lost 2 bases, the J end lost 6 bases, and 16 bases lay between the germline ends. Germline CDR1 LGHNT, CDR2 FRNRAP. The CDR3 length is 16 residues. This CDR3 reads CASGLSPGTPDEKLFF. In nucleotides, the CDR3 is TGTGCTAGTGGTTTGTCTCCCGGGACACCCGATGAAAAACTGTTTTTT.

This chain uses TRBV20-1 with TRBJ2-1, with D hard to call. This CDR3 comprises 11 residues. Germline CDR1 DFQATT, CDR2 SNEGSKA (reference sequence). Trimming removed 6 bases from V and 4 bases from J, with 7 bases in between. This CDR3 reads CSAPGYNEQFF. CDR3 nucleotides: TGCAGTGCCCCTGGATACAATGAGCAGTTCTTC.

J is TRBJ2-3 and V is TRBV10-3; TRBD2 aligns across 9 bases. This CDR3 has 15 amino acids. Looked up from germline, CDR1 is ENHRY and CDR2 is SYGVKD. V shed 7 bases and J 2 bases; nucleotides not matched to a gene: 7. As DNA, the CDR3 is TGTGCCATCACTCCGACTAGCGGTACCACAGATACGCAGTATTTT. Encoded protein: CAITPTSGTTDTQYF.

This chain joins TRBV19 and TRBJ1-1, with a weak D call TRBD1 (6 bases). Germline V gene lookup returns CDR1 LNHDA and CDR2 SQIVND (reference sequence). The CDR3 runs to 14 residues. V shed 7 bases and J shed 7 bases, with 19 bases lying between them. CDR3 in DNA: TGTGCCAGTATGGGGTCGGGGGCGACAGGTGAAGCTTTCTTT. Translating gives CASMGSGATGEAFF.

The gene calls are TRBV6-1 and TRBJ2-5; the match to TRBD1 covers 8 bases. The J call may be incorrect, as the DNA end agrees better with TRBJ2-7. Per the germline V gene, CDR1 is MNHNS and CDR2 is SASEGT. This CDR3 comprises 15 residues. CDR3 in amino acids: CASSEGQVARGEQYF. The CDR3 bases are TGTGCCAGCAGTGAGGGACAGGTCGCAAGGGGCGAGCAGTACTTC.

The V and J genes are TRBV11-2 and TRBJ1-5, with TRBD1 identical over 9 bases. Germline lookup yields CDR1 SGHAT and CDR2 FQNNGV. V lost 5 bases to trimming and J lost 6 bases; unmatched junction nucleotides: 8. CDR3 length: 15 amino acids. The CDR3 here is CASSPTGGVGQPQHF. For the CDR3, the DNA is TGTGCCAGCAGCCCGACAGGGGGTGTTGGTCAGCCCCAGCATTTT. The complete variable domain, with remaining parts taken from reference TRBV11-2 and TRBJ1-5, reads EAGVAQSPRYKIIEKRQSVAFWCNPISGHATLYWYQQILGQGPKLLIQFQNNGVVDDSQLPKDRFSAERLKGVDSTLKIQPAKLEDSAVYLCASSPTGGVGQPQHFGDGTRLSIL.

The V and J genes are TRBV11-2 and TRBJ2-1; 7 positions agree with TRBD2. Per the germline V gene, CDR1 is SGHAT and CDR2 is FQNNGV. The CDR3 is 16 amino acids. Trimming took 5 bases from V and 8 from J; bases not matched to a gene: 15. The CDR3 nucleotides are TGTGCCAGCAGCATACAGACCGGGACTATGGCCCATGAGCAGTTCTTC. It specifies CASSIQTGTMAHEQFF.